Sequencing of this TCR beta chain was carried out in a study of T-cell reconstitution after alpha-beta-depleted transplantation in children (dated by TCRdb to about 2016). About the investigation overall: Using TCR repertoire profiling, the study quantitatively followed how T-cell immune reconstitution unfolded in children after TCRalphabeta/CD19-depleted allogeneic hematopoietic cell transplantation.

Deletion took 10 bases off V and 8 bases off J, with a span of 21 bases between the germline ends. The CDR3 contains 14 residues, cysteine and phenylalanine counted. Only the CDR3 portion is preserved as DNA: 42 bases, with reading frame beginning at the first base. Reading the germline V gene gives CDR1 ENHRY and CDR2 SYGVKD. Details on this clonotype: The antigen this receptor binds is unknown. No clone much larger than this one lies a single base away; base qualities are absent.

The library came from PCR. The listed sequencing device is Illumina HiSeq 2500. TCR libraries were prepared with molecular barcoding, using unique molecular identifiers to normalize TCRbeta repertoire quantification. Using fastp at Q25 and MiXCR, TCRdb reprocessed the public reads and kept productive beta chains. Every CDR3 protein is listed once, alongside the most common genes and DNA of its rows. The sample has about 90,000 distinct CDR3 sequences on record, 7.5% to 9.5% of them singletons. The top ten clonotypes cover under 8% of the sample. The sample here was PBMCs from the stem cell graft donor, taken from the stem cell graft. The sequence is built from TRBV10-3 and TRBJ2-4; too little of a D gene remains to name it. The source is a human donor who donated a stem cell graft to a child with congenital amegakaryocytic thrombocytopenia. The CDR3 in this case is CATGPSGEKDIQYF. The DNA is TGTGCCACCGGACCTTCGGGCGAAAAGGACATTCAGTACTTC.